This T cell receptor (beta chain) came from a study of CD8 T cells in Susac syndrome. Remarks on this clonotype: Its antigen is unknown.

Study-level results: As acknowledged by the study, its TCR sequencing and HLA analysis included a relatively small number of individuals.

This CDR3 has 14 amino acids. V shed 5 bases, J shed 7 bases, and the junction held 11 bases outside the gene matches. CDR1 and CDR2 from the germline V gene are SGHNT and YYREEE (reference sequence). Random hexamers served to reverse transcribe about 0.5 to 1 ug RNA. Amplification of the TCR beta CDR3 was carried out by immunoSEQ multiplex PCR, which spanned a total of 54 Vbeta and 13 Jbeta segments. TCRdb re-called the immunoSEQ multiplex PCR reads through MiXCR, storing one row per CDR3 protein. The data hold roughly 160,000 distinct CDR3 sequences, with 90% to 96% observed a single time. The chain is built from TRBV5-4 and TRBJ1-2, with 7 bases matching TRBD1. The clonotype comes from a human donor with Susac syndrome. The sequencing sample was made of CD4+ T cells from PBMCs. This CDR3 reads CASRRPDREGGYTF. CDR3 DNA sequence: TGTGCCAGCAGACGACCTGACAGGGAGGGTGGCTACACCTTC.